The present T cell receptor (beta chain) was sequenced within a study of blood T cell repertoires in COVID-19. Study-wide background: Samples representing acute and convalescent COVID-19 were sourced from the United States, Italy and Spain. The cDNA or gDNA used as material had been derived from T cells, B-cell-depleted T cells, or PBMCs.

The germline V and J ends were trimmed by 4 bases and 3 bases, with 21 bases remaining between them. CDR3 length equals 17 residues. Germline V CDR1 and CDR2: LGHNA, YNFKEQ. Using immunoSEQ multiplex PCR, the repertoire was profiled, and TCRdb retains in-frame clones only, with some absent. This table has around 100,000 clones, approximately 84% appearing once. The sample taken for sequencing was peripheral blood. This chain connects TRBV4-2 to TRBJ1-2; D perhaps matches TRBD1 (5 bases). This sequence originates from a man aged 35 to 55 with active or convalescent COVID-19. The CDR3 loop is CASSRRDGGGEDYGYTF. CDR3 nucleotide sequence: TGTGCCAGCAGCCGACGGGACGGGGGTGGTGAGGACTATGGCTACACCTTC.